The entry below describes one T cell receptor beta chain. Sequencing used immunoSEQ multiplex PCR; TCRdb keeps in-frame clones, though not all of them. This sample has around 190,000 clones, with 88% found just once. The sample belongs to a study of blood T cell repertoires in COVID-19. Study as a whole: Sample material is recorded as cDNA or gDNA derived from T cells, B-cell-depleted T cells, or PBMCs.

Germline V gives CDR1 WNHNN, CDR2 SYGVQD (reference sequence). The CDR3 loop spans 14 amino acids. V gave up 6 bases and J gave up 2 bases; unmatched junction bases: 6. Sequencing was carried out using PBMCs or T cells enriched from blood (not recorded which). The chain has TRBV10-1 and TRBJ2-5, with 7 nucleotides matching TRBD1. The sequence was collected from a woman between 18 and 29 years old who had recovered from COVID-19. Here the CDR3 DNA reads TGCGCCAGCAGCAGGGGGTCAGTACAAGAGACCCAGTACTTC. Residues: CASSRGSVQETQYF.